A single sample is the source of the 16 T cell receptor beta chains below, sequenced in a study of blood T cell repertoires in COVID-19. Some clones are missing from TCRdb's copy, which holds only in-frame ones; the method was immunoSEQ multiplex PCR. The sample includes some 35,000 clones, nearly 90% of them seen just once. Sequencing was carried out using peripheral blood. These receptors all come from a man between 70 and 80 years old with active COVID-19.

The chain combines TRBV9 with TRBJ1-3, with 9 bases matching TRBD1. V lost 4 bases, J lost 1 base, and 9 bases stayed unmatched. The germline gives CDR1 SGDLS, CDR2 YYNGEE. The CDR3 is made up of 17 amino acids. In DNA, the CDR3 is TGTGCCAGCAGCCCCTTCCTGACAGGGGGGTCTGGAAACACCATATATTTT. It is translated as CASSPFLTGGSGNTIYF.

The chain recombines TRBV7-6 with TRBJ2-2; perhaps TRBD1 as D (6 bases). V gave up 2 bases and J gave up 4 bases, with 11 bases separating them. Germline CDR1 and CDR2: SGHVS and FNYEAQ. The CDR3 length is 15 residues. CDR3 region: CASSLNRAVTGELFF. In nucleotides, the CDR3 is TGTGCCAGCAGCTTAAACAGGGCGGTCACCGGGGAGCTGTTTTTT.

The chain has TRBV4-1 and TRBJ2-3; no clear D. The CDR3 runs 14 residues. Germline V gives CDR1 MGHRA, CDR2 YSYEKL. Between the trimmed V and J ends, which lost 4 bases and 0 bases, there was a span of 8 bases. The CDR3 DNA follows: TGCGCCAGCAGCCGACAACCGAGCACAGATACGCAGTATTTT. Its protein is CASSRQPSTDTQYF.

V and J are TRBV14 and TRBJ1-2; 9 bases are shared with TRBD1. The V segment lost 5 bases and the J segment 4 bases; nucleotides outside the gene matches: 14. Germline lookup yields CDR1 SGHDN and CDR2 FVKESK. CDR3 length equals 17 residues. CDR3 sequence (DNA): TGTGCCAGCAGCAAAAGGACAGGGGCTAATGCGGTCTATGGCTACACCTTC. It is translated as CASSKRTGANAVYGYTF.

The chain has TRBV5-1 and TRBJ1-3, with D uncertain. V lost 0 bases to trimming and J lost 0 bases, with 7 bases between them. This CDR3 contains 15 residues. Germline CDR1 reads SGHRS; CDR2 reads YFSETQ. CDR3 coding DNA: TGCGCCAGCAGCTTGGGCAGCGCCTCTGGAAACACCATATATTTT. Amino acid sequence: CASSLGSASGNTIYF. Combining the CDR3 with reference TRBV5-1 and TRBJ1-3 gives the whole variable domain KAGVTQTPRYLIKTRGQQVTLSCSPISGHRSVSWYQQTPGQGLQFLFEYFSETQRNKGNFPGRFSGRQFSNSRSEMNVSTLELGDSALYLCASSLGSASGNTIYFGEGSWLTVV.

The rearrangement uses TRBV6-5 and TRBJ1-2; 9 bases line up with TRBD1. Germline values: CDR1 MNHEY, CDR2 SVGAGI. The junction had 4 bases not matched to a gene; V was cut back by 6 bases and J by 5 bases. This CDR3 contains 13 residues. CDR3 region: CASSTGTGYGYTF. The CDR3 nucleotides are TGTGCCAGCAGCACCGGGACAGGGTATGGCTACACCTTC.

The genes are TRBV24-1 and TRBJ1-2; 7 bases match TRBD1. This CDR3 contains 14 residues. Unmatched junction bases numbered 4, after V lost 1 base and J lost 6 bases. Germline V lookup: CDR1 KGHDR, CDR2 SFDVKD. This CDR3 is CATSDLSRGDGYTF. The CDR3 DNA is TGTGCCACCAGTGATTTAAGCAGGGGGGATGGCTACACCTTC.

The chain carries TRBV6-2 or TRBV6-3 and TRBJ1-2; TRBD1 aligns across 10 bases. CDR1 and CDR2 (germline): MNHEY, SVGEGT. The junction had 8 bases not matched to a gene; V was cut back by 2 bases and J by 8 bases. The CDR3 length is 15 residues. The CDR3 DNA reads as TGTGCCAGCAGTTACACCGGGGACAGGGGTCGCGGCTACACCTTC. Translated, it gives CASSYTGDRGRGYTF.

V is TRBV16 and J is TRBJ2-7; 7 bases agree with TRBD1. The CDR3 is 15 amino acids. The germline gives CDR1 KGHSY, CDR2 FQNENV. With V trimmed by 0 bases and J by 11 bases, 13 bases remained unmatched. CDR3 amino acids: CASSQSVRDSLKEYF. In nucleotides, the CDR3 is TGTGCCAGCAGCCAATCTGTAAGGGACAGCCTGAAGGAGTACTTC.

CDR3 coding DNA: TGTGCCAGCAGCCAAGCGCAGGGGATCAACGAGCAGTACTTC. Encoded protein: CASSQAQGINEQYF. This chain uses TRBV14 with TRBJ2-7; D might be TRBD1 (6 bases). V lost 1 base and J lost 5, with 12 bases in between. The CDR3 has 14 amino acids. Germline CDR1 SGHDN, CDR2 FVKESK.

The CDR3: CASSLHYRGGYEQYF. The CDR3 DNA reads TGTGCCAGCAGTTTACACTACAGGGGTGGCTACGAGCAGTACTTC. J is TRBJ2-7 and V is TRBV28, with 7 nucleotides matching TRBD1. The ends lost 2 bases at V and 3 bases at J; junction bases unmatched: 7. The CDR3 extends over 15 amino acids. Germline V lookup: CDR1 MDHEN, CDR2 SYDVKM.

The rearrangement uses TRBV4-2 and TRBJ2-6; possibly TRBD1 for D (5 bases). The length of the CDR3 is 18 residues. Germline CDR1 LGHNA, CDR2 YNFKEQ. The V end lost 4 bases, the J end lost 0 bases, and 16 bases lay between the germline ends. CDR3 sequence: CASSRTGFFDSGANVLTF. CDR3 nucleotide sequence: TGTGCCAGCAGCCGCACAGGTTTCTTCGACTCTGGGGCCAACGTCCTGACTTTC.

The chain links TRBV5-5 to TRBJ2-2; a weak D match, TRBD1 (6 bases). V gave up 0 bases and J gave up 1 base, with 7 bases separating them. Germline V gives CDR1 SGHKS, CDR2 YYEKEE (reference sequence). This CDR3 contains 15 residues. The CDR3 coding sequence is TGTGCCAGCAGCTTGGTGGGACAGAACACCGGGGAGCTGTTTTTT. Its protein is CASSLVGQNTGELFF.

This chain joins TRBV20-1 and TRBJ2-3, with D possibly being TRBD2 (6 bases). CDR1 is DFQATT, CDR2 SNEGSKA, per germline (reference sequence). CDR3 length: 15 amino acids. V was cut by 5 bases and J by 2 bases, with 17 bases left in between. CDR3 in DNA: TGCAGTGCTCGTGGAGTGGGGAGGACCACAGATACGCAGTATTTT. As protein: CSARGVGRTTDTQYF.

V gene TRBV9 combines with J gene TRBJ1-1; tentatively, D is TRBD1 (5 bases). The CDR3 loop spans 14 amino acids. From germline, CDR1 is SGDLS and CDR2 YYNGEE. The V end was cut by 1 base, the J end by 1 base, with 8 bases between. The CDR3 here is CASSVRQGNTEAFF. The DNA for the CDR3 is TGTGCCAGCAGCGTACGGCAGGGGAACACTGAAGCTTTCTTT.

The V and J genes are TRBV23-1 and TRBJ2-1; 7 nucleotides align to TRBD2. TRBV23-1 is filed as an ORF, its function uncertain. This CDR3 contains 10 residues. CDR3 sequence reads: CVTSDNEQFF. The DNA of the CDR3 is TGCGTAACTAGCGACAATGAGCAGTTCTTC.